These T cell receptor beta chains were read from a single sample in a study of T cell changes during pregnancy in multiple sclerosis. Clones were sequenced by immunoSEQ multiplex PCR, and TCRdb holds only the in-frame ones, with some missing. The sample shows about 48,000 clones, 88% of them seen only once. Sample: CD4+ T cells from peripheral blood mononuclear cells, taken in the second trimester of pregnancy. These receptors were obtained from a female donor with multiple sclerosis, enrolled in a pregnancy study. Each CDR3 is given with its conserved first and last residue. D genes are given only for firm matches. Size is omitted from some rows. Given values are once, few, many or a class for expanded clones.

CDR3	DNA	V	D	size	J	length
CASSQRETDTQYF	TGCGCCAGCAGCCAGAGGGAAACAGATACGCAGTATTTT	TRBV4-1	.	once	TRBJ2-3	13
CASSLPQGARGYTF	TGTGCCAGCAGCTTACCCCAGGGGGCGCGAGGCTACACCTTC	TRBV11-2	TRBD1	.	TRBJ1-2	14
CAINTGGHGDEQFF	TGTGCCATCAATACGGGAGGGCACGGGGATGAGCAGTTCTTC	TRBV27	TRBD2	.	TRBJ2-1	14
CASSLAGGPIDTQYF	TGTGCCAGCAGTTTAGCGGGAGGGCCTATCGATACGCAGTATTTT	TRBV28	TRBD2	once	TRBJ2-3	15
CASRLSFRDRKLSYNEQFF	TGTGCAAGTCGCTTAAGTTTCCGGGACAGGAAGCTCTCCTACAATGAGCAGTTCTTC	TRBV12-2	.	.	TRBJ2-1	19
CASSLRSGFTGELFF	TGTGCCAGCAGCCTCAGATCGGGTTTTACCGGGGAGCTGTTTTTT	TRBV11-2	.	.	TRBJ2-2	15
CASSPAGQGSPLNYEQYF	TGTGCCAGCAGTCCCGCGGGACAGGGTAGTCCTCTTAACTACGAGCAGTACTTC	TRBV28	TRBD1	.	TRBJ2-7	18
CASSPLSGRVTGELFF	TGTGCCAGCAGCCCCTTAAGCGGGAGGGTCACCGGGGAGCTGTTTTTT	TRBV7-8	TRBD2	.	TRBJ2-2	16
CASSLGTGYTGELFF	TGTGCCAGCAGCTTAGGGACAGGGTACACCGGGGAGCTGTTTTTT	TRBV7-9	TRBD1	.	TRBJ2-2	15
CASSSQGRSGYEQYF	TGTGCCAGCAGCTCACAGGGTAGAAGCGGCTACGAGCAGTACTTC	TRBV5-4	.	once	TRBJ2-7	15
CASSYSTGQGEKKLFF	TGTGCCAGCAGTTACTCGACTGGACAGGGTGAAAAAAAACTGTTTTTT	TRBV6-5	TRBD1	.	TRBJ1-4	16
CASPQEDLRNTEAFF	TGTGCCAGCCCCCAAGAGGATCTGAGGAACACTGAAGCTTTCTTT	TRBV5-4	.	.	TRBJ1-1	15
CASSEESRTSGSSYNEQFF	TGTGCCAGCAGTGAAGAATCGAGAACTAGCGGGAGCTCCTACAATGAGCAGTTCTTC	TRBV6-1	TRBD2	.	TRBJ2-1	19
CASSFNGAYEQYF	TGCGCCAGCAGCTTCAACGGAGCCTACGAGCAGTACTTC	TRBV5-1	.	.	TRBJ2-7	13
CASSPAPGQGQPQHF	TGTGCCAGCTCACCAGCGCCAGGGCAAGGGCAGCCCCAGCATTTT	TRBV18	.	.	TRBJ1-5	15
CASSVLAGLYNEQFF	TGTGCCAGCAGCGTCTTAGCGGGTCTGTACAATGAGCAGTTCTTC	TRBV9	TRBD2	.	TRBJ2-1	15
CASSSRDRISGNTIYF	TGTGCCAGCAGCTCCCGGGACAGGATCTCTGGAAACACCATATATTTT	TRBV5-5	TRBD1	.	TRBJ1-3	16
CASSLARALEQFF	TGTGCCAGCAGCTTAGCCAGGGCGCTTGAGCAGTTCTTC	TRBV4-2	.	.	TRBJ2-1	13
CASSSHPGYHYGYTF	TGTGCCAGCAGCTCACACCCAGGGTACCACTATGGCTACACCTTC	TRBV7-9	.	.	TRBJ1-2	15
CASSGGTGHTEAFF	TGCGCCAGCAGCGGGGGGACAGGACACACTGAAGCTTTCTTT	TRBV5-1	TRBD1	.	TRBJ1-1	14
CASSESGGPGNTIYF	TGTGCCAGCAGTGAAAGTGGTGGGCCTGGAAACACCATATATTTT	TRBV2	.	.	TRBJ1-3	15
CASSQSGQPYNEQFF	TGCGCCAGCAGTCAATCGGGGCAGCCCTACAATGAGCAGTTCTTC	TRBV23-1	.	.	TRBJ2-1	15
CASSFAGGETQYF	TGCGCCAGCAGCTTCGCAGGGGGGGAGACCCAGTACTTC	TRBV5-1	.	.	TRBJ2-5	13
CASSLDSSGRVQETQYF	TGCGCCAGCAGCTTGGACAGTAGCGGGAGGGTTCAAGAGACCCAGTACTTC	TRBV5-1	TRBD2	once	TRBJ2-5	17
CASSFRETQYF	TGCGCCAGCAGCTTCCGGGAGACCCAGTACTTC	TRBV5-1	.	.	TRBJ2-5	11
CASSRLAGGVYNEQFF	TGTGCCAGCTCACGACTAGCGGGAGGGGTATACAATGAGCAGTTCTTC	TRBV18	TRBD2	.	TRBJ2-1	16
CASSFGTSGNNEQFF	TGCGCCAGCAGCTTTGGGACTAGCGGAAACAATGAGCAGTTCTTC	TRBV5-1	TRBD2	.	TRBJ2-1	15
CASISGRQFF	TGTGCCAGCATTAGCGGGAGGCAGTTCTTC	TRBV21-1	.	few	TRBJ2-1	10
CASSRDRGLGGAFF	TGTGCCAGCAGTAGGGACAGGGGCCTGGGGGGAGCTTTCTTT	TRBV6-6	TRBD1	.	TRBJ1-1	14
CASREDLNTEAFF	TGTGCCAGCAGGGAGGATCTGAACACTGAAGCTTTCTTT	TRBV2	.	.	TRBJ1-1	13
CASSYLAPKNTEAFF	TGTGCCAGCAGTTACCTCGCGCCTAAGAACACTGAAGCTTTCTTT	TRBV6-5	.	.	TRBJ1-1	15
CASSQFRGREDQGYEQYF	TGTGCCAGCAGCCAATTCCGCGGGAGGGAGGATCAGGGATACGAGCAGTACTTC	TRBV4-2	TRBD2	.	TRBJ2-7	18
CASSRDRGGEETQYF	TGTGCCAGCAGCCGGGACAGGGGAGGGGAAGAGACCCAGTACTTC	TRBV5-4	TRBD1	.	TRBJ2-5	15
CASSLVARPWETQYF	TGCGCCAGCAGCTTGGTTGCCAGGCCATGGGAGACCCAGTACTTC	TRBV5-1	.	.	TRBJ2-5	15
CASSPLAQTYSYEQYF	TGCGCCAGCAGCCCACTAGCGCAGACGTACTCCTACGAGCAGTACTTC	TRBV4-1	TRBD2	many	TRBJ2-7	16
CASSPGTSGRGETQYF	TGTGCCAGCAGCCCTGGGACTAGCGGGAGAGGAGAGACCCAGTACTTC	TRBV7-7	TRBD2	.	TRBJ2-5	16
CASSEAGRDIYNEQFF	TGTGCCAGCAGTGAAGCGGGACGGGACATCTACAATGAGCAGTTCTTC	TRBV6-1	.	.	TRBJ2-1	16
CAWRAGGDGYTF	TGTGCCTGGAGGGCAGGGGGCGACGGCTACACCTTC	TRBV30	TRBD1	once	TRBJ1-2	12
CASKRGADTQYF	TGTGCCAGCAAGCGGGGGGCAGATACGCAGTATTTT	TRBV7-7	TRBD2	.	TRBJ2-3	12
CAWSVYRKNIQYF	TGTGCCTGGAGTGTATATAGAAAAAACATTCAGTACTTC	TRBV30	.	.	TRBJ2-4	13
CASRLPGLAGTGELFF	TGTGCCAGCAGGTTACCGGGACTAGCGGGCACCGGGGAGCTGTTTTTT	TRBV7-9	TRBD2	.	TRBJ2-2	16
CASSRTGLLNTEAFF	TGTGCCAGCAGCAGGACAGGGTTATTGAACACTGAAGCTTTCTTT	TRBV5-5	TRBD1	once	TRBJ1-1	15
CASSPSIRERGYTF	TGCGCCAGCAGTCCGTCTATCCGGGAGAGAGGCTACACCTTC	TRBV10-2	.	.	TRBJ1-2	14
CASSRDSYNEQFF	TGTGCCAGCAGCCGCGATTCCTACAATGAGCAGTTCTTC	TRBV14	.	.	TRBJ2-1	13
CASSPTSGSNEQYF	TGCGCCAGCAGCCCGACTAGCGGGAGCAACGAGCAGTACTTC	TRBV5-1	TRBD2	.	TRBJ2-7	14
CAISEARETEAFF	TGTGCCATCAGTGAGGCCAGGGAAACTGAAGCTTTCTTT	TRBV10-3	.	.	TRBJ1-1	13
CAIKEEETQYF	TGTGCCATCAAGGAGGAGGAGACCCAGTACTTC	TRBV10-3	.	.	TRBJ2-5	11
CASSLTQQGADTQYF	TGTGCCAGCAGCTTGACCCAACAGGGGGCAGATACGCAGTATTTT	TRBV7-6	TRBD1	.	TRBJ2-3	15
CASSQEIGQGRQYF	TGCGCCAGCAGCCAAGAAATAGGCCAGGGGCGGCAGTACTTC	TRBV4-1	.	.	TRBJ2-7	14
CASSVQNNYGYTF	TGTGCCAGCAGCGTACAGAACAACTATGGCTACACCTTC	TRBV9	.	.	TRBJ1-2	13